Listed below are T cell receptor beta chains from one sample, sequenced in a study of CD8 T cells in Susac syndrome. TCRdb itself ran the immunoSEQ multiplex PCR reads through MiXCR, one entry per CDR3 protein. In the table there are approximately 110,000 distinct CDR3 sequences, over 85% of which are singletons. The sequenced sample was CD4+ T cells from PBMCs. The receptors were gathered from a human donor in good health. CDR3s include the opening cysteine and the closing phenylalanine or tryptophan. Fields, in order: J gene, V gene, D gene, clone size, CDR3 DNA, CDR3 protein. D genes are given only for firm matches. A clone size is listed for some rows: how often the clone was seen (once, few, many), or a class if it is expanded.

J gene: TRBJ2-7
V gene: TRBV20-1
D gene: TRBD2
clone size: .
CDR3 DNA: TGCAGTGCAGTCGGAGCGGGAGCATGGGAAGTGCAGTACTTC
CDR3 protein: CSAVGAGAWEVQYF

J gene: TRBJ2-7
V gene: TRBV29-1
D gene: TRBD2
clone size: .
CDR3 DNA: TGCAGCGTTTCATGGGACGGGAGGTTCGGCGAGCAGTACTTC
CDR3 protein: CSVSWDGRFGEQYF

J gene: TRBJ1-1
V gene: TRBV29-1
D gene: .
clone size: once
CDR3 DNA: TGCAGCGTTGAAGAAGTTCAGGGCTCCACTGAAGCTTTCTTT
CDR3 protein: CSVEEVQGSTEAFF

J gene: TRBJ1-2
V gene: TRBV20-1
D gene: .
clone size: .
CDR3 DNA: TGCAGTGCTAGTCGAAGGGAGGACTACACCTTC
CDR3 protein: CSASRREDYTF

J gene: TRBJ2-5
V gene: TRBV11-2
D gene: .
clone size: once
CDR3 DNA: TGTGCCAGCAGCTTCCTCGACGGGCGAGAAGAGACCCAGTACTTC
CDR3 protein: CASSFLDGREETQYF

J gene: TRBJ2-7
V gene: TRBV7-2
D gene: .
clone size: .
CDR3 DNA: TGTGCCAGCAGCTTAGAAGGCGGGACGGGGGAGCAGTACTTC
CDR3 protein: CASSLEGGTGEQYF

J gene: TRBJ2-3
V gene: TRBV20-1
D gene: TRBD2
clone size: .
CDR3 DNA: TGCAGTGCCCCGACTAGCGGGAGCCGCAATACGCAGTATTTT
CDR3 protein: CSAPTSGSRNTQYF

J gene: TRBJ2-6
V gene: TRBV20-1
D gene: .
clone size: once
CDR3 DNA: TGCAGTGCTAGCTTGGGGCCGAACTCTGGGGCCAACGTCCTGACTTTC
CDR3 protein: CSASLGPNSGANVLTF

J gene: TRBJ1-2
V gene: TRBV21-1
D gene: .
clone size: .
CDR3 DNA: TGTGCCAGCAGCAAAGGAGCAGGGAGATTTAACTATGGCTACACCTTC
CDR3 protein: CASSKGAGRFNYGYTF

J gene: TRBJ2-2
V gene: TRBV20-1
D gene: .
clone size: .
CDR3 DNA: TGCAGTGCGAGGAAATCGGGAGCTACGGCCGGGGAGCTGTTTTTT
CDR3 protein: CSARKSGATAGELFF

J gene: TRBJ2-7
V gene: TRBV6-2/TRBV6-3
D gene: TRBD2
clone size: .
CDR3 DNA: TGTGCCAGCAGCTCCGGGACTAGGCGCTACGAGCAGTACTTC
CDR3 protein: CASSSGTRRYEQYF

J gene: TRBJ1-1
V gene: TRBV6-1
D gene: .
clone size: .
CDR3 DNA: TGTGCCAGCAGTTTGACAGGATATGAAGCTTTCTTT
CDR3 protein: CASSLTGYEAFF

J gene: TRBJ1-2
V gene: TRBV20-1
D gene: .
clone size: .
CDR3 DNA: TGCAGTGCTACAGGACGGAACTATGGCTACACCTTC
CDR3 protein: CSATGRNYGYTF

J gene: TRBJ1-1
V gene: TRBV23-1
D gene: .
clone size: .
CDR3 DNA: TGCGCCAGCAGGATAGGACAGCGGCGGTTGACTGAAGCTTTCTTT
CDR3 protein: CASRIGQRRLTEAFF

J gene: TRBJ1-5
V gene: TRBV7-9
D gene: .
clone size: .
CDR3 DNA: TGTGCCAGCAGTTCCGGGACGGGGGCATCGCCCCAGCATTTT
CDR3 protein: CASSSGTGASPQHF

J gene: TRBJ1-1
V gene: TRBV30
D gene: .
clone size: few
CDR3 DNA: TGTGCCTGGAGTCTTATGGAGGGCACTGAAGCTTTCTTT
CDR3 protein: CAWSLMEGTEAFF

J gene: TRBJ2-7
V gene: TRBV18
D gene: TRBD1
clone size: once
CDR3 DNA: TGTGCCAGCTCAGAGACAGGGGCCCATGGATACGAGCAGTACTTC
CDR3 protein: CASSETGAHGYEQYF

J gene: TRBJ1-1
V gene: TRBV5-1
D gene: .
clone size: few
CDR3 DNA: TGCGCCAGCAGCCAGGACGGCAACACTGAAGCTTTCTTT
CDR3 protein: CASSQDGNTEAFF

J gene: TRBJ2-7
V gene: TRBV19
D gene: TRBD1
clone size: .
CDR3 DNA: TGTGCCAGTCAGAGGGGGACAGACTCTTACGAGCAGTACTTC
CDR3 protein: CASQRGTDSYEQYF

J gene: TRBJ2-7
V gene: TRBV6-2/TRBV6-3
D gene: .
clone size: once
CDR3 DNA: TGTGCCAGCAGTTACTCTTTGCCGTACGAGCAGTACTTC
CDR3 protein: CASSYSLPYEQYF

J gene: TRBJ1-2
V gene: TRBV20-1
D gene: .
clone size: .
CDR3 DNA: TGCAGTGCTCCACGGCAGGGCGGGTATGGCTACACCTTC
CDR3 protein: CSAPRQGGYGYTF

J gene: TRBJ2-3
V gene: TRBV11-2
D gene: TRBD2
clone size: .
CDR3 DNA: TGTGCCAGCAGCTTAGAGACGGGAGGAGCAGATACGCAGTATTTT
CDR3 protein: CASSLETGGADTQYF

J gene: TRBJ2-7
V gene: TRBV19
D gene: .
clone size: .
CDR3 DNA: TGTGCCAGTAGTATCTCCAGGACTACCAACGAGCAGTACTTC
CDR3 protein: CASSISRTTNEQYF

J gene: TRBJ1-1
V gene: TRBV19
D gene: .
clone size: .
CDR3 DNA: TGTGCCAGTGTTGACAGATCTTCGAACACTGAAGCTTTCTTT
CDR3 protein: CASVDRSSNTEAFF

J gene: TRBJ2-5
V gene: TRBV29-1
D gene: .
clone size: .
CDR3 DNA: TGCAGCCACTTTTTACAGGATCAAGAGACCCAGTACTTC
CDR3 protein: CSHFLQDQETQYF

J gene: TRBJ2-4
V gene: TRBV10-3
D gene: .
clone size: .
CDR3 DNA: TGTGCCGCAGGTGTTGGGGGCCAAAACATTCAGTACTTC
CDR3 protein: CAAGVGGQNIQYF

J gene: TRBJ2-7
V gene: TRBV3-1
D gene: TRBD2
clone size: .
CDR3 DNA: TGTGCCAGCAGCCAACTAGGTCTAGCGGGAGACGAGCAGTACTTC
CDR3 protein: CASSQLGLAGDEQYF

J gene: TRBJ1-1
V gene: TRBV18
D gene: .
clone size: .
CDR3 DNA: TGTGCCAGCTCTCTGACGACAGACAAGAACACTGAAGCTTTCTTT
CDR3 protein: CASSLTTDKNTEAFF

J gene: TRBJ1-5
V gene: TRBV20-1
D gene: TRBD1
clone size: few
CDR3 DNA: TGCAGTGCTAGAAGGGGGCTAGGTCAGCCCCAGCATTTT
CDR3 protein: CSARRGLGQPQHF

J gene: TRBJ2-7
V gene: TRBV9
D gene: TRBD2
clone size: once
CDR3 DNA: TGTGCCAGCAGCGTAAAGACTAGCTCTTCCTACGAGCAGTACTTC
CDR3 protein: CASSVKTSSSYEQYF

J gene: TRBJ2-5
V gene: TRBV7-2
D gene: .
clone size: .
CDR3 DNA: TGTGCCAGCAGCTCCACTGGGACCTTGGTGGCCCAGTACTTC
CDR3 protein: CASSSTGTLVAQYF

J gene: TRBJ2-7
V gene: TRBV11-3
D gene: TRBD2
clone size: .
CDR3 DNA: TGTGCCAGCAAATCTAGCGGGAGTTCGAAGCAGTACTTC
CDR3 protein: CASKSSGSSKQYF

J gene: TRBJ1-4
V gene: TRBV6-5
D gene: TRBD1
clone size: .
CDR3 DNA: TGTGCCAGCAGTTATGGGACAGGGGGATTTGGCGAAAAACTGTTTTTT
CDR3 protein: CASSYGTGGFGEKLFF

J gene: TRBJ1-1
V gene: TRBV2
D gene: .
clone size: .
CDR3 DNA: TGTGCCAGCCGTGGCTTACGGAGGCCTGAAGCTTTCTTT
CDR3 protein: CASRGLRRPEAFF

J gene: TRBJ2-7
V gene: TRBV4-2
D gene: TRBD2
clone size: .
CDR3 DNA: TGTGCCAGCAGCCAAGATGGCCAGCGGGAGGTCTACGAGCAGTACTTC
CDR3 protein: CASSQDGQREVYEQYF

J gene: TRBJ2-3
V gene: TRBV5-1
D gene: .
clone size: .
CDR3 DNA: TGCGCCAGCAGTCCGGAGTTGACAGATACGCAGTATTTT
CDR3 protein: CASSPELTDTQYF

J gene: TRBJ2-7
V gene: TRBV29-1
D gene: .
clone size: .
CDR3 DNA: TGCAGCGTTGACGAGGGGAGCAACTCTAGGGAGCAGTACTTC
CDR3 protein: CSVDEGSNSREQYF

J gene: TRBJ2-3
V gene: TRBV29-1
D gene: .
clone size: .
CDR3 DNA: TGCAGCGTTGATATGGGTGTCGGCACAGATACGCAGTATTTT
CDR3 protein: CSVDMGVGTDTQYF

J gene: TRBJ1-1
V gene: TRBV7-8
D gene: .
clone size: .
CDR3 DNA: TGTGCCAGCAGCTTATCGAGGTCCACTGAAGCTTTCTTT
CDR3 protein: CASSLSRSTEAFF

J gene: TRBJ2-7
V gene: TRBV7-2
D gene: TRBD1
clone size: once
CDR3 DNA: TGTGCCAGCAGCTTCCAGGGGGCCTACGAGCAGTACTTC
CDR3 protein: CASSFQGAYEQYF

J gene: TRBJ1-2
V gene: TRBV10-3
D gene: .
clone size: .
CDR3 DNA: TGTGCCATCAGTCGCGGGGGGGAAGGCTATGGCTACACCTTC
CDR3 protein: CAISRGGEGYGYTF

J gene: TRBJ1-1
V gene: TRBV5-1
D gene: .
clone size: .
CDR3 DNA: TGCGCCAGCACCCCGGGAGGGGACCTCCTCGCTGAAGCTTTCTTT
CDR3 protein: CASTPGGDLLAEAFF